This T cell receptor beta chain was identified during a study of blood T cell repertoires in COVID-19. The wider study: COVID-19 samples, acute and convalescent, were from the United States, Italy and Spain. Sources were T cells, B-cell-depleted T cells, or PBMCs; the material itself was cDNA or gDNA.

The CDR3 loop spans 17 amino acids. Per the germline V gene, CDR1 is KGHSH and CDR2 is LQKENI. V was cut by 6 bases and J by 2 bases, with 23 bases left in between. Original handling: The authors estimated nucleated cell counts from reference gene primer amplification. Generated by immunoSEQ multiplex PCR, the TCRdb table keeps only in-frame clones and is missing some. That table furnishes V, J and clone size, whereas the DNA furnished D and trimming. Of around 210,000 clones in the sample, about 90% are singletons; the top ten hold 0.6% to 1%. The chain has TRBV18 and TRBJ2-7, with D possibly TRBD1 on 5 matching bases. Source material: peripheral blood. The receptor was isolated from a woman in her 70s with acute or convalescent COVID-19. In nucleotides, the CDR3 is TGTGCCAGCTCCCAGGAGCGTGACAGAGCATCCCCCTACGAGCAGTACTTC. Protein product: CASSQERDRASPYEQYF.